The present T cell receptor beta chain was sequenced within a study of blood T cell repertoires in COVID-19. Study background: The United States, Italy and Spain provided the acute and convalescent COVID-19 samples. PBMCs, B-cell-depleted T cells, or T cells were the source of the cDNA or gDNA that made up the material.

Seattle enrolled patients during active infection and tracked them longitudinally. To note about this clone: Compared with germline, one end of the junction differs, possibly owing to a read error.

Per the original methods: Reference gene primer amplification yielded estimated nucleated cell counts. Generated by immunoSEQ multiplex PCR, the TCRdb table keeps only in-frame clones and is missing some. The D gene and trimming were derived from the DNA, and the V and J assignments and clone size from that table. The sample yields a few hundred thousand clones, 90% seen once. This receptor was obtained from a woman between 55 and 75 years old with COVID-19, enrolled during active disease. The specimen sequenced was peripheral blood.

Written as DNA, the CDR3 is TGTGCTAGCAGCTTCGACAGGGAGTCGGAGACCCAGTACTTC. Its protein product is CASSFDRESETQYF. The chain couples TRBV7-7 to TRBJ2-5, with TRBD1 matching over 7 bases. Germline CDR1 is SSHAT and CDR2 is FNYEAQ (reference sequence). This CDR3 comprises 14 residues.